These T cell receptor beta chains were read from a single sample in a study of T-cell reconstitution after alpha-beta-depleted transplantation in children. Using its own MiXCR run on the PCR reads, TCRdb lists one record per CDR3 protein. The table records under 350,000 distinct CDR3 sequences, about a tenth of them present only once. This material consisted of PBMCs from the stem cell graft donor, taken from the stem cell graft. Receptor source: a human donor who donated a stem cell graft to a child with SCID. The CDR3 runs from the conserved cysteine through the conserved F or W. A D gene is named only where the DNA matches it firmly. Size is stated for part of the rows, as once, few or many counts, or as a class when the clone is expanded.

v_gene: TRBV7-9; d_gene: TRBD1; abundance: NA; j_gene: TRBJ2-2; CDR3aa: CASSGYRGAGELFF; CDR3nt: TGTGCCAGCAGCGGATACAGGGGTGCCGGGGAGCTGTTTTTT
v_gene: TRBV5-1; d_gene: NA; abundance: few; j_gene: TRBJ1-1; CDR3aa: CASSDWRGADTEAFF; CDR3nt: TGCGCCAGCAGCGATTGGCGGGGGGCGGACACTGAAGCTTTCTTT
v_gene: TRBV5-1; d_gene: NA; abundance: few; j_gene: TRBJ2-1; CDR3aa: CASSLVQGSYNEQFF; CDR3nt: TGCGCCAGCAGCTTGGTGCAGGGCTCCTACAATGAGCAGTTCTTC
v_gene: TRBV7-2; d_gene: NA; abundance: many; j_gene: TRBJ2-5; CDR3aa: CASSYLRETQYF; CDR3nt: TGTGCCAGCAGCTACCTCAGGGAGACCCAGTACTTC
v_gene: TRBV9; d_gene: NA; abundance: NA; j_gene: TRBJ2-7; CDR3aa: CASSVGGFGSSYEQYF; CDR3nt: TGTGCCAGCAGCGTAGGTGGGTTCGGTAGCTCCTACGAGCAGTACTTC
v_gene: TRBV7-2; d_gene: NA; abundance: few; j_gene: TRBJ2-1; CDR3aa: CASSLAYSSYNEQFF; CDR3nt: TGTGCCAGCAGCTTAGCTTACAGTAGCTACAATGAGCAGTTCTTC
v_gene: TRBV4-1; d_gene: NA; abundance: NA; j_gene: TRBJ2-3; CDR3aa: CASSQVTTTDTQYF; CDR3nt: TGCGCCAGCAGCCAAGTGACTACCACAGATACGCAGTATTTT
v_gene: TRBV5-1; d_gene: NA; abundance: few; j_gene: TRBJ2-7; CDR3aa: CASSQPSTAYEQYF; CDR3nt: TGCGCCAGCAGCCAACCGAGTACAGCGTACGAGCAGTACTTC
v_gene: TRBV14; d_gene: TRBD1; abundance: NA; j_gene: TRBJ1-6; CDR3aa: CASSRFGQGPNSPLHF; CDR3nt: TGTGCCAGCAGCCGATTTGGACAGGGCCCCAATTCACCCCTCCACTTT
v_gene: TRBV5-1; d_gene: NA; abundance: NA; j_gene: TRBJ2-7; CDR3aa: CASRMLTGTRREQYF; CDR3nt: TGCGCCAGCAGAATGCTAACCGGGACGAGAAGGGAGCAGTACTTC
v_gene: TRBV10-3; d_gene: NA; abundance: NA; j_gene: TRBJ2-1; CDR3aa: CAITTSEASYNEQFF; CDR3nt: TGTGCCATCACTACTTCCGAGGCCTCCTACAATGAGCAGTTCTTC
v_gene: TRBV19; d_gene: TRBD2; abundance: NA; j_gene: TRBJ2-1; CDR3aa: CASSSRGGTTYNEQFF; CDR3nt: TGTGCCAGTAGCAGTCGTGGGGGGACTACCTACAATGAGCAGTTCTTC
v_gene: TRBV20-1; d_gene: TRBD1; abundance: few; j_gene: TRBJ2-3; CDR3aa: CSAISERGRGTDTQYF; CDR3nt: TGCAGTGCTATTTCTGAAAGGGGGCGCGGCACAGATACGCAGTATTTT
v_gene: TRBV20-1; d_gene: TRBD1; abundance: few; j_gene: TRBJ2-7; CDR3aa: CSALLGQWSYEQYF; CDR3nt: TGCAGTGCGCTCTTGGGACAGTGGAGCTACGAGCAGTACTTC
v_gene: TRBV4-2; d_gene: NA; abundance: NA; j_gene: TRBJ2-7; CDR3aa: CASSQARSSYEQYF; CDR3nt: TGTGCCAGCAGCCAAGCCAGGTCTTCCTACGAGCAGTACTTC
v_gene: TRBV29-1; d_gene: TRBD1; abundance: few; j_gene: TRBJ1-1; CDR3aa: CSVEGRDRRGQRAEAFF; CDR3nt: TGCAGCGTAGAGGGCCGAGACAGGAGGGGGCAGCGAGCTGAAGCTTTCTTT
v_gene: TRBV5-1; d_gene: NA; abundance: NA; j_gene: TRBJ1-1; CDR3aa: CASSLIGSTLYTEAFF; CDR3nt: TGCGCCAGCAGTTTAATTGGCTCGACCCTATACACTGAAGCTTTCTTT
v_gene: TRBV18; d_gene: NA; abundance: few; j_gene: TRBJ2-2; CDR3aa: CASSVNDGTGELFF; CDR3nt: TGTGCCAGCTCAGTTAATGACGGTACCGGGGAGCTGTTTTTT
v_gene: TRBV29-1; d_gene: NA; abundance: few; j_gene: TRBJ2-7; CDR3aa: CSAGGGGSPYEQYF; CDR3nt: TGCAGCGCCGGCGGTGGTGGCAGCCCCTACGAGCAGTACTTC
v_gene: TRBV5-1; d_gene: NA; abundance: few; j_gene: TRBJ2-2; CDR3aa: CASSFRSGVGRGNSGELFF; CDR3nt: TGCGCCAGCAGCTTCAGATCGGGTGTGGGACGGGGAAACTCCGGGGAGCTGTTTTTT
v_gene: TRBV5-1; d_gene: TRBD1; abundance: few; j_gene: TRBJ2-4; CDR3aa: CASSIGTGADIQYF; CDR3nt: TGCGCCAGCAGCATCGGGACAGGGGCAGACATTCAGTACTTC
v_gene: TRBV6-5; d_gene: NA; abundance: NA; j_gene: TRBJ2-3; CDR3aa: CASSYSMRTSTDTQYF; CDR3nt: TGTGCCAGCAGTTACTCGATGCGTACTAGCACAGATACGCAGTATTTT
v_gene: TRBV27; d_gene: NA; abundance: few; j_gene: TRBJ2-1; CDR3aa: CASSFMGGYNEQFF; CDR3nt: TGTGCCAGCAGTTTTATGGGGGGATACAATGAGCAGTTCTTC
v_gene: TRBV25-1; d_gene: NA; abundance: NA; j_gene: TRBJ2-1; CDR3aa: CASSKRGDKSYNEQFF; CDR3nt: TGTGCCAGCAGTAAAAGAGGGGACAAGTCCTACAATGAGCAGTTCTTC
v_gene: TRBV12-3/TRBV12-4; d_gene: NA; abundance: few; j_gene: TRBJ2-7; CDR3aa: CASSPGTWGEQYF; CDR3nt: TGTGCCAGCAGTCCGGGGACCTGGGGGGAGCAGTACTTC
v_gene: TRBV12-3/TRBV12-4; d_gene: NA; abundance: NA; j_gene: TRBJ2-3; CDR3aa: CASIHPPSGDTQYF; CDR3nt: TGTGCCAGCATTCATCCCCCCTCCGGGGATACGCAGTATTTT
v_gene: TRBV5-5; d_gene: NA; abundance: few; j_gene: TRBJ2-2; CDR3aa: CASSQSTGNTGELFF; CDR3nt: TGTGCCAGCAGCCAGTCAACAGGGAACACCGGGGAGCTGTTTTTT
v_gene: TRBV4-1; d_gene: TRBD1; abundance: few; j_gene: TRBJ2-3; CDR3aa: CASSTRQGTIADTQYF; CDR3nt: TGCGCCAGCAGCACCCGACAGGGAACGATTGCAGATACGCAGTATTTT
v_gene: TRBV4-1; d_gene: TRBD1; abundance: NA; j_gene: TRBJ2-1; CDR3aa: CASSLIQGACDEQFF; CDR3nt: TGCGCCAGCAGCCTAATACAGGGGGCTTGTGATGAGCAGTTCTTC
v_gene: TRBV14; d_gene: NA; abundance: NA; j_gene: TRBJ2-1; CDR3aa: CASSPYSGTSLGNEQFF; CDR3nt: TGTGCCAGCAGCCCTTATAGTGGGACATCTTTGGGCAATGAGCAGTTCTTC
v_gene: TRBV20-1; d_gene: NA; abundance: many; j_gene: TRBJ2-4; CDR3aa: CSARVTGLVDIQYF; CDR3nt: TGCAGTGCTAGAGTTACAGGTTTAGTGGACATTCAGTACTTC
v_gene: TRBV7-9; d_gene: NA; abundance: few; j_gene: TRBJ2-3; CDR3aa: CATRPDGDTQYF; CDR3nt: TGTGCCACCCGCCCTGACGGGGACACGCAGTATTTT
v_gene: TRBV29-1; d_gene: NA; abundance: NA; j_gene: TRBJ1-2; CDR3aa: CSVDDTMDYGYTF; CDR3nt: TGCAGCGTTGATGATACAATGGACTATGGCTACACCTTC
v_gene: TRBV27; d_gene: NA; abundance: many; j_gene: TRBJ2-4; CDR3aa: CASRPLTGSSDIQYF; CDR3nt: TGTGCCAGCAGGCCTCTTACCGGGAGCTCAGACATTCAGTACTTC
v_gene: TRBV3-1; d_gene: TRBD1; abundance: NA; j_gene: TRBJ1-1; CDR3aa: CASSQPGQGAPEAFF; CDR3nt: TGTGCCAGCAGCCAGCCGGGACAGGGGGCGCCTGAAGCTTTCTTT
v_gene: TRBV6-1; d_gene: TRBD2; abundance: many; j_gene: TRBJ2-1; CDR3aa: CASSEYTGGPGNEQFF; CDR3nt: TGTGCCAGCAGTGAATATACGGGGGGGCCGGGTAATGAGCAGTTCTTC
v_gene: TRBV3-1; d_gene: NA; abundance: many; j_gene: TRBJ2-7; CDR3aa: CASSHIGLGEQYF; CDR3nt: TGTGCCAGCAGCCATATAGGTCTGGGGGAGCAGTACTTC
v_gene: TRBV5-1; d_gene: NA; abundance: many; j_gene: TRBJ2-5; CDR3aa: CASHRDGQETQYF; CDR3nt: TGCGCCAGTCACCGGGACGGACAAGAGACCCAGTACTTC
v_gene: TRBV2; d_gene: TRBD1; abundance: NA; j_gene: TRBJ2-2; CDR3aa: CASSALGQGWTGELFF; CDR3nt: TGTGCCAGCAGTGCATTAGGACAGGGTTGGACCGGGGAGCTGTTTTTT
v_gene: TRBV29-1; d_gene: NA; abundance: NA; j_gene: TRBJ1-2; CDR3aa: CSVEVGGMQGYTF; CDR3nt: TGCAGCGTTGAAGTTGGAGGGATGCAGGGCTACACCTTC
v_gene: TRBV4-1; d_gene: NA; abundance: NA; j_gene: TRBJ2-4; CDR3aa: CASSTRGRDIQYF; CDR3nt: TGCGCCAGCTCAACCAGGGGAAGGGACATTCAGTACTTC
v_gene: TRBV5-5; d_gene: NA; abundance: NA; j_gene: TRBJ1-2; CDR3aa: CASSLSGDANYGYTF; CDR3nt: TGTGCCAGCAGCTTGTCAGGGGATGCTAACTATGGCTACACCTTC
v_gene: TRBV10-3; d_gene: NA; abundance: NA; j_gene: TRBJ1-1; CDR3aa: CAIRGGGMNTEAFF; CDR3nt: TGTGCCATCAGGGGCGGGGGGATGAACACTGAAGCTTTCTTT
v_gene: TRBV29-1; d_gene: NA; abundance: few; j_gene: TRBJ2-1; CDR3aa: CSVVTEYNEQFF; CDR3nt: TGCAGCGTTGTTACAGAATACAATGAGCAGTTCTTC
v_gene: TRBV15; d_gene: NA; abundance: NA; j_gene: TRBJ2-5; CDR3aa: CATSPHLTDQETQYF; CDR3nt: TGTGCCACCAGCCCTCACTTGACCGACCAAGAGACCCAGTACTTC
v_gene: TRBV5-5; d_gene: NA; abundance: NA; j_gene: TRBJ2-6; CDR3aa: CASSKDSLKGSGANVLTF; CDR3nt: TGTGCCAGCAGCAAGGACAGCCTTAAGGGGTCTGGGGCCAACGTCCTGACTTTC
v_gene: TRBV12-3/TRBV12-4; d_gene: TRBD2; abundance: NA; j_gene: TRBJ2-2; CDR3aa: CAICPRRGGGTNTGELFF; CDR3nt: TGTGCCATCTGCCCCAGGCGGGGCGGGGGGACGAACACCGGGGAGCTGTTTTTT
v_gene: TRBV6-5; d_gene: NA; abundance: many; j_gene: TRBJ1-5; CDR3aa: CASSYSVNNQPQHF; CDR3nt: TGTGCCAGCAGTTATTCGGTTAATAATCAGCCCCAGCATTTT
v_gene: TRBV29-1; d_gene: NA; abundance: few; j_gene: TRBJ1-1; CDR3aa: CSVQRGWEAFF; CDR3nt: TGCAGCGTACAACGCGGATGGGAGGCTTTCTTT
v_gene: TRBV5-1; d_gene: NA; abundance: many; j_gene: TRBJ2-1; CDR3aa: CASSLDFNEQFF; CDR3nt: TGCGCCAGCAGCTTGGACTTTAATGAGCAGTTCTTC